Sequencing of this TCR beta chain was carried out in a study of cytomegalovirus exposure and HLA in healthy donors. The PCR ran on 60 Vbeta and 13 Jbeta primers. Assay used: immunoSEQ multiplex PCR; TCRdb lists only in-frame clones, some missing. The data show 150,000 to 200,000 clones, with under 85% seen just once and around 3.2% held by the top ten. This clone was counted a few times. No antigen is known for it. Findings and caveats of the study: Apparent HLA restriction characterized most CMV-associated TCR beta chains in a later analysis. There were some public TCRs occurring in many donors, but most TCR sequences were rare. Researchers counted approximately 160 TCR beta chains as cytomegalovirus-associated.

The CDR3 is 13 amino acids. The germline V and J ends were trimmed by 8 bases and 3 bases, with 14 bases remaining between them. CDR1 and CDR2 (germline): MNHNS, SASEGT. J is TRBJ2-7 and V is TRBV6-1; TRBD2 is a possible D gene (6 bases). The sample was PBMCs. The sequence was collected from a female donor in good health and CMV-seronegative. The CDR3 sequence is CASWPGLGYEQYF. The CDR3 nucleotides read TGTGCCAGCTGGCCGGGACTGGGCTACGAGCAGTACTTC.